This T cell receptor (beta chain) originates from a study of shared clonotypes between healthy human individuals. Looked up from germline, CDR1 is LNHDA and CDR2 is SQIVND (reference sequence). The V end lost 7 bases, the J end lost 0 bases, and 12 bases lay between the germline ends. The CDR3 spans 15 residues. Sequencing was performed with immunoSEQ multiplex PCR; in TCRdb, only in-frame clones are kept and a portion is missing. Of over 400,000 clones in the sample, roughly 95% are singletons; the top ten hold 0.05% to 0.07%. This rearrangement joins TRBV19 to TRBJ2-2; no clear D gene. The TCR sequence derives from a woman aged 30 to 39 in good health. Material: naive CD4+ T cells sorted from blood. The subset was: CD45RA+ positively selected. CDR3 sequence: CASTVGKANTGELFF. Written as DNA, the CDR3 is TGTGCCAGTACGGTCGGCAAGGCGAACACCGGGGAGCTGTTTTTT.